This T cell receptor beta chain appears in the sequencing data of a study of T cells after yellow fever vaccination. Findings and caveats of the study: When the response was secondary, it was weaker but reached its peak faster, day 5 versus 15.

The V and J ends lost 2 bases and 3 bases respectively, with 15 bases between them. The germline V gene encodes CDR1 MGHRA and CDR2 YSYEKL. The CDR3 runs 16 residues. TCRdb redid the calling of the 5' RACE reads with MiXCR, one entry per CDR3 protein. The sample lists around 200,000 distinct CDR3 sequences, more than 9.5% seen once, with 30% to 45% in the top ten. This clonotype was seen a few times. The antigen remains undetermined. The chain combines TRBV4-1 with TRBJ2-3, with D possibly matching TRBD1 (6 bases). This specimen consisted of CD8+ T cells sorted from PBMCs, obtained 15 days after the yellow fever booster vaccination. The sequence derives from a man aged 18 to 30 who received the YFV17D yellow fever vaccine. The CDR3 nucleotides read TGCGCCAGCAGCCAACGCGGACAGAGTGGGACAGATACGCAGTATTTT. Its protein product is CASSQRGQSGTDTQYF.